This TCR beta chain is from a study of blood T cell repertoires in COVID-19. Across the whole study: Sources were T cells, B-cell-depleted T cells, or PBMCs; the material itself was cDNA or gDNA.

Per the authors' pipeline: Cell counts per sample came from amplifying reference gene primers. Method: immunoSEQ multiplex PCR; TCRdb's copy keeps in-frame clones and lacks some. Clone size and V and J calls were adopted from that table, with D and trimming inferred from the DNA. The sample has 350,000 or so clones, 65% to 85% seen once. V shed 4 bases and J shed 0 bases, with 6 bases lying between them. This CDR3 contains 13 residues. From germline, CDR1 is MGHRA and CDR2 YSYEKL. The sequencing sample was made of peripheral blood. The TCR was taken from a man aged 25 to 40 with active or convalescent COVID-19. The genes are TRBV4-1 and TRBJ1-2; D gene unclear. Here the CDR3 reads CASSPPANYGYTF. The CDR3 region has the DNA TGCGCCAGCAGCCCACCAGCTAACTATGGCTACACCTTC.